This T cell receptor beta chain was sequenced for a study of OX40 agonist ivuxolimab in advanced cancers. Study information: Participants, 80% to 90% male, averaged roughly 60 years of age, ranging from roughly 23 to 90.

CDR1 and CDR2 from the germline V gene are SGHTA and FQGTGA. There are 16 residues in the CDR3. Study-wide findings and caveats: Some of the lowest clonal expansion was seen in partial responders at 0.1-3.0 mg/kg.

TCRdb's table, derived via immunoSEQ multiplex PCR, lists solely in-frame clones and lacks some. The sample yields 77,000 or so clones, around 90% seen once. With regard to this clone: Its antigen is undetermined. The junction and the germline gene differ at one end; a read error may be behind it.

The chain combines TRBV7-3 with TRBJ2-7, with D perhaps being TRBD1 or TRBD2 (7 bases each). This clonotype was obtained from an adult with an advanced solid tumor such as melanoma, head and neck, liver or kidney cancer. The source material was CD4+ or CD8+ T cells sorted from blood, sampled in a trial of the OX40 agonist ivuxolimab. The CDR3, as DNA: TGCGCCAGCAGCCAAGATGACAGGGAGGGGATCTACGAGCAGTACTTC. This sequence encodes CASSQDDREGIYEQYF. Full variable domain (remainder filled in from reference TRBV7-3 and TRBJ2-7): GAGVSQTPSNKVTEKGKYVELRCDPISGHTALYWYRQSLGQGPEFLIYFQGTGAADDSGLPNDRFFAVRPEGSVSTLKIQRTERGDSAVYLCASSQDDREGIYEQYFGPGTRLTVT.